This T cell receptor beta chain is drawn from a study of T cell changes during pregnancy in multiple sclerosis. Only in-frame clones appear in the TCRdb table, and some are missing; sequencing was by immunoSEQ multiplex PCR. The table lists nearly 110,000 clones, less than 95% of them singletons. Germline values: CDR1 LGHNT, CDR2 FRNRAP. This CDR3 comprises 15 residues. V dropped 1 base and J dropped 5; count of bases not matched to a gene: 4. The clonotype originates from a female donor in good health, enrolled as a control in a pregnancy study. The sequencing here drew on peripheral blood, taken in the third trimester of pregnancy. V gene TRBV12-5 combines with J gene TRBJ1-5; 8 positions agree with TRBD1. CDR3 residues: CASGLDRGGYQPQHF. The CDR3 nucleotides read TGTGCTAGTGGTTTGGACAGGGGGGGATATCAGCCCCAGCATTTT.